The source of this TCR beta chain is a study of T cell responses to AZD1222 COVID-19 vaccine. Study background: Analyses pooled second doses at about 4 or about 12 weeks.

Assay used: immunoSEQ multiplex PCR; TCRdb lists only in-frame clones, some missing. The table has 90,000 to 150,000 clones, approximately 90% seen once. The CDR3 has 15 amino acids. V trimming: 3 bases; J trimming: 6 bases; junction bases outside the gene matches: 6. Germline V gene lookup returns CDR1 KGHSH and CDR2 LQKENI. The clonotype originates from an adult in good health. Source: peripheral blood, taken on day 0 of AZD1222 vaccination. This sequence joins TRBV18 and TRBJ1-4, with 8 bases matching TRBD1. CDR3 coding DNA: TGTGCCAGCTCACCGCGACAGGGGAGGGATGAAAAACTGTTTTTT. It codes for CASSPRQGRDEKLFF.